One T cell receptor (beta chain) is described in this entry. The data were taken from a study of OX40 agonist ivuxolimab in advanced cancers. Whole-study context: The patients received agonistic anti-OX40 (CD134) antibody ivuxolimab.

Clones were sequenced by immunoSEQ multiplex PCR, and TCRdb holds only the in-frame ones, with some missing. The repertoire has about 79,000 clones, about 90% of them found once; the top ten carry more than 0.25%. At cycle 4 day 1, cycle 7 day 1, and baseline, blood was sampled. The V gene's germline CDR1 is SNHLY and CDR2 FYNNEI. V dropped 5 bases and J dropped 3; count of bases not matched to a gene: 5. The CDR3 loop spans 15 amino acids. This chain links TRBV2 with TRBJ2-1; 9 bases are a match to TRBD1. The sequence was collected from an adult with an advanced solid tumor such as melanoma, head and neck, liver or kidney cancer. The starting material was CD4+ or CD8+ T cells sorted from blood, obtained in a trial of the OX40 agonist ivuxolimab. CDR3 sequence: CASSRRTGDYNEQFF. Here the CDR3 DNA reads TGTGCCAGCAGTAGACGGACAGGGGACTACAATGAGCAGTTCTTC.